The T cell receptor (beta chain) under discussion was sequenced for a study of molecular identifiers for immune sequencing clone quantification. The length of the CDR3 is 14 residues. Germline assignment: CDR1 ENHRY and CDR2 SYGVKD. V gave up 6 bases and J gave up 4 bases; unmatched junction bases: 4. MiXCR, run by TCRdb on the PCR reads, gives a single entry per CDR3 protein. The sample comprises 45,000 to 60,000 distinct CDR3 sequences, roughly a third of which are singletons, and approximately 4.2% rests with the top ten. V usage is TRBV10-3 and J usage is TRBJ1-5, with 9 positions matching TRBD1. Source material: naive CD8+ T cells from blood, with Jurkat cell RNA spiked in. Noted subset: FACS-sorted CD8+CD4-CCR7+CD45RA+ naive T cells. This TCR came from a human donor in good health. Some libraries in this study had Jurkat cell RNA spiked in. The CDR3 DNA reads as TGTGCCATCAGCCAGGGGACAGGGAATCAGCCCCAGCATTTT. Protein product: CAISQGTGNQPQHF.